This TCR beta chain was sequenced during a study of Graves' ophthalmopathy and Graves' hyperthyroidism. If patients had other autoimmune diseases, uncontrolled infections, pregnancy or lactation, they were excluded. Fresh peripheral blood, around 10 ml, was the PBMC source. Amplified material comprised TCR beta CDR3 regions derived from RNA transcripts. HTBI primers were used in a first-round RT-PCR, which preceded a second-round multiplex PCR. TCRdb re-derived calls from the multiplex PCR reads in MiXCR, one entry per CDR3 protein. The table records 650,000 to 800,000 distinct CDR3 sequences, over 40% of them present only once. The material sequenced was peripheral blood. This TCR derives from an adult man with Graves' ophthalmopathy.

CDR3 amino acids: CASSQDQGIEAFF. The CDR3 bases are TGCGCCAGCAGCCAAGATCAGGGGATTGAAGCTTTCTTT. The chain combines TRBV4-1 with TRBJ1-1, with a weak D call TRBD1 (6 bases). Germline V gene lookup returns CDR1 MGHRA and CDR2 YSYEKL. There are 13 residues in the CDR3. V dropped 0 bases and J dropped 7 bases, with 9 bases sitting between them.